The 15 T cell receptor beta chains reported below all come from one sample, sequenced in a study of CD8 T cells in ankylosing spondylitis (dated by TCRdb to the late 2010s). Paper-wide results and their limitations: A TCR beta motif made up of seven or eight highly homologous amino acid variants appeared to be characteristic of blood from ankylosing spondylitis patients.

Preparation of the library involved 5' RACE. Data came from an Illumina HiSeq 2500. The public reads were run again by TCRdb, first through fastp at Q25 and then through MiXCR, and only productive beta chains were kept. For every CDR3 protein sequence, its rows merge into one entry that carries the most common genes and DNA. The sample profile shows 400,000 to 450,000 distinct CDR3 sequences; 17% of them were found once. Of the sample, about 0.94% falls within the top ten clones. The antigens of these receptors remain unknown. Material: blood, either unsorted or a sorted T cell fraction (not recorded which). The receptor source for this set is a male donor with ankylosing spondylitis.

This clonotype was recorded at least ten times. V is TRBV29-1 and J is TRBJ1-2, with TRBD1 as a possible D gene (5 bases). Germline values: CDR1 SQVTM, CDR2 ANQGSEA. There are 11 residues in the CDR3. Trimming shortened V by 6 bases and J by 4 bases, and 9 bases separated the two germline ends. In nucleotides, the CDR3 is TGCAGCGTGAACACAGGCTATGGCTACACCTTC. Encoded protein: CSVNTGYGYTF.

The table lists this clonotype with a few counts. The chain recombines TRBV20-1 with TRBJ1-5; a weak D match, TRBD1 (6 bases). Between the trimmed V and J ends, which lost 4 bases and 4 bases, there was a span of 17 bases. Germline lookup yields CDR1 DFQATT and CDR2 SNEGSKA (reference sequence). CDR3 length equals 15 residues. CDR3 nucleotides: TGCAGTGCTACCATCGAAGACAGGCGGAATCAGCCCCAGCATTTT. It yields the protein CSATIEDRRNQPQHF.

This clonotype was seen at least ten times. The chain recombines TRBV5-1 with TRBJ2-7, with D possibly TRBD1 on 6 matching bases. Trimming left V 2 bases short and J 2 bases short, with 8 bases between. Germline CDR1 and CDR2: SGHRS and YFSETQ. The CDR3 contains 13 residues. This CDR3 is CASSLDRPYEQYF. DNA for the CDR3: TGCGCCAGCAGCTTAGACAGGCCCTACGAGCAGTACTTC.

This sequence joins TRBV20-1 and TRBJ1-2; no clear D gene. Germline values: CDR1 DFQATT, CDR2 SNEGSKA (reference sequence). The V end lost 3 bases, the J end lost 8 bases, and 10 bases lay between the germline ends. The CDR3 sequence is 11 residues long. The CDR3 DNA sequence: TGCAGTGCTAGGGGAATGGGCGGCTACACCTTC. Translating it yields CSARGMGGYTF.

This clonotype was counted only a few times. V and J are TRBV7-8 and TRBJ1-6; 7 bases match TRBD1. The junction had 3 bases not matched to a gene; V was cut back by 3 bases and J by 7 bases. Germline loops: CDR1 SGHVS, CDR2 FQNEAQ. The CDR3 consists of 14 residues. CDR3 sequence: CASSFGTVNSPLHF. For the CDR3, the DNA is TGTGCCAGCAGCTTTGGGACAGTCAATTCACCCCTCCACTTT.

The chain carries TRBV29-1 and TRBJ2-4; D may match TRBD1 or TRBD2 (5 bases each). V was trimmed by 4 bases and J by 2 bases, leaving 12 bases between them. There are 14 residues in the CDR3. Per the germline V gene, CDR1 is SQVTM and CDR2 is ANQGSEA. DNA of the CDR3: TGCAGCGTTGTTTCCAGGGAGACCAAAAACATTCAGTACTTC. This gives the protein CSVVSRETKNIQYF. The variable domain in full, completed from reference TRBV29-1 and TRBJ2-4, reads SAVISQKPSRDICQRGTSLTIQCQVDSQVTMMFWYRQQPGQSLTLIATANQGSEATYESGFVIDKFPISRPNLTFSTLTVSNMSPEDSSIYLCSVVSRETKNIQYFGAGTRLSVL.

The rearrangement links TRBV19 to TRBJ1-2; D ambiguous. Trimming stripped 5 bases from V and 1 base from J, with 11 bases between. This CDR3 has 14 residues. Looked up from germline, CDR1 is LNHDA and CDR2 is SQIVND (reference sequence). CDR3 nucleotide sequence: TGTGCCAGTAGTTCGGCATCCTTTAACTATGGCTACACCTTC. Amino acids: CASSSASFNYGYTF.

The chain joins TRBV5-4 to TRBJ2-7, with TRBD1 matching 11 bases. V shed 3 bases and J 5 bases; nucleotides not matched to a gene: 10. Looked up from germline, CDR1 is SGHNT and CDR2 is YYREEE (reference sequence). The CDR3 is 16 residues long. DNA for the CDR3: TGTGCCAGCAGCTCGGCAAGGACAGGGGGCTCACACGAGCAGTACTTC. As protein: CASSSARTGGSHEQYF. Supplemented by reference TRBV5-4 and TRBJ2-7, the full variable domain reads ETGVTQSPTHLIKTRGQQVTLRCSSQSGHNTVSWYQQALGQGPQFIFQYYREEENGRGNFPPRFSGLQFPNYSSELNVNALELDDSALYLCASSSARTGGSHEQYFGPGTRLTVT.

This clonotype was detected a few times. The genes are TRBV6-5 and TRBJ1-4, with D perhaps matching TRBD1 (6 bases). The CDR3 totals 15 residues. V was shortened by 2 bases and J by 7 bases, with 14 bases between the two germline ends. Germline loops: CDR1 MNHEY, CDR2 SVGAGI. The CDR3: CASSYGGGLIEKLFF. The CDR3 bases are TGTGCCAGCAGTTACGGCGGGGGCTTGATTGAAAAACTGTTTTTT.

The chain joins TRBV15 to TRBJ1-5; D uncertain. The ends were cut back, 5 bases at V and 7 bases at J, with 27 bases in the middle. Germline V gene lookup returns CDR1 LNHNV and CDR2 YYDKDF (reference sequence). The CDR3 is made up of 18 amino acids. The CDR3 bases are TGTGCCACCAGCGAGGAAAGACGTGGAATCGGGGTTAGCCAGCCCCAGCATTTT. Encoded protein: CATSEERRGIGVSQPQHF.

The genes are TRBV20-1 and TRBJ2-5; possibly TRBD2 for D (7 bases). The germline V and J ends were trimmed by 4 bases and 5 bases, with 11 bases remaining between them. Germline CDR1 and CDR2: DFQATT and SNEGSKA (reference sequence). This CDR3 spans 12 amino acids. The CDR3 protein is CSAIGGAETQYF. DNA for the CDR3: TGCAGTGCTATAGGGGGGGCGGAGACCCAGTACTTC.

This clonotype was observed a few times. This rearrangement joins TRBV28 to TRBJ1-5; possible D gene TRBD1, 6 bases. V dropped 6 bases and J dropped 3 bases, with 30 bases sitting between them. Germline V gene sequence: CDR1 MDHEN, CDR2 SYDVKM. The CDR3 consists of 20 residues. As DNA, the CDR3 is TGTGCCAGCAGGTCGAAAGGGGGGAAACAGGTTTCGGCTATCAATCAGCCCCAGCATTTT. This translates into CASRSKGGKQVSAINQPQHF.

This clonotype has at least ten counts. The CDR3 DNA reads TGCGCCAGCGCGCAAGCAACTAATGAAAAACTGTTTTTT. This sequence encodes CASAQATNEKLFF. The gene calls are TRBV5-1 and TRBJ1-4; no firm D call. Deletions cut 7 bases from V and 0 bases from J, with 7 bases between. Germline V gene sequence: CDR1 SGHRS, CDR2 YFSETQ. This CDR3 has 13 amino acids.

In this sample, this clonotype turned up a few times. The chain is built from TRBV20-1 and TRBJ1-2, with a possible D match to TRBD1 (6 bases). In germline, CDR1 is DFQATT, CDR2 SNEGSKA (reference sequence). V was shortened by 0 bases and J by 2 bases, with 13 bases between the two germline ends. There are 15 residues in the CDR3. The CDR3 loop is CSARDETTGNYGYTF. The DNA of the CDR3 is TGCAGTGCTAGAGATGAGACTACAGGGAACTATGGCTACACCTTC.

This clonotype has a handful of counts. The chain employs TRBV9 and TRBJ2-7; tentative D call: TRBD1 (6 bases). CDR3 length: 14 amino acids. The V end was cut by 5 bases, the J end by 1 base, with 13 bases between. CDR1 and CDR2 from the germline V gene are SGDLS and YYNGEE. CDR3 DNA sequence: TGTGCCAGCAGTTTACAGGGTGAATCCTACGAGCAGTACTTC. It is translated as CASSLQGESYEQYF.